One and the same sample provided the 12 T cell receptor beta chains below, sequenced in a study of CD8+CD57+ T cells in acquired aplastic anemia. Profiling that covered TCR beta VDJ and CDR3 relied on genomic DNA as its template. TCRdb independently ran MiXCR on the reads; one entry per CDR3 protein. The table shows a few hundred thousand distinct CDR3 sequences, with about two thirds occurring only once. The sequenced sample consisted of sorted CD4+, CD8+, or CD8+CD57+ T cells (not recorded which) from PBMCs. Receptor source: a human donor in good health, serving as a control.

This clonotype was seen repeatedly, ten times or more. This chain connects TRBV5-5 to TRBJ2-5; D is perhaps TRBD1 or TRBD2 (6 bases each). CDR1 is SGHKS, CDR2 YYEKEE, per germline (reference sequence). Trimming cost V 6 bases and J 2 bases, with 20 bases left between them. The CDR3 consists of 16 residues. CDR3 in DNA: TGTGCCAGCATCCATCCCCCGCTAGGGGGGCAAGAGACCCAGTACTTC. As protein: CASIHPPLGGQETQYF.

The rearrangement joins TRBV10-3 to TRBJ1-6; D uncertain. The CDR3 covers 13 residues. V was clipped by 6 bases and J by 7 bases, with 10 bases between them. Germline V gene lookup returns CDR1 ENHRY and CDR2 SYGVKD. The CDR3 reads CAISVAGNSPLHF. Written as DNA, the CDR3 is TGTGCCATCAGCGTAGCGGGGAATTCACCCCTCCACTTT.

This clonotype was seen just once. The rearrangement joins TRBV7-2 to TRBJ1-5; D uncertain. CDR1 SGHTA and CDR2 FQGNSA come from the germline V gene. The CDR3 loop spans 15 amino acids. V lost 1 base and J lost 15, with 22 bases in between. The CDR3 loop is CASSLVSGINQQLHF. DNA of the CDR3: TGTGCCAGCAGCTTAGTTAGCGGAATCAATCAGCAGTTGCATTTT.

This clonotype appeared a few times. This CDR3 is missing its conserved last phenylalanine or tryptophan, likely due to a read error. It is unclear where the CDR3 begins or ends on the DNA, so no DNA is shown, and the CDR3 is as TCRdb lists it. The chain recombines TRBV7-2 with TRBJ1-6; TRBD1, the D gene given by the table, was not confirmed from the DNA. The CDR3 spans 13 amino acids, including both terminal residues. Germline V gene data show CDR1 as SGHTA and CDR2 as FQGNSA. The CDR3 here is CASSLDGGSTDTQ.

This clonotype has at least ten counts. This chain uses TRBV20-1 with TRBJ2-3; TRBD2 agrees at 15 bases. CDR1 is DFQATT, CDR2 SNEGSKA, per germline (reference sequence). The CDR3 runs to 15 residues. J gave up 9 bases and V 4 bases, and 8 bases lay outside the gene matches. Here the CDR3 reads CSAIRTSGGAGTQYF. In nucleotides, the CDR3 is TGCAGTGCTATCAGGACTAGCGGGGGGGCCGGCACGCAGTATTTT.

The V call is TRBV20-1, the J call TRBJ2-7, with TRBD2 as a possible D gene (5 bases). Trimming removed 5 bases at V and 0 bases at J, with 8 bases between. The CDR3 covers 12 residues. Germline lookup yields CDR1 DFQATT and CDR2 SNEGSKA (reference sequence). The CDR3 reads CSALTSSYEQYF. In DNA form, the CDR3 reads TGCAGTGCTCTTACTAGCTCCTACGAGCAGTACTTC.

This clonotype was detected ten times or more. The V and J genes are TRBV5-1 and TRBJ1-1; D unresolved. Trimming removed 4 bases at V and 6 bases at J, with 7 bases between. The germline V gene has CDR1 SGHRS and CDR2 YFSETQ. The CDR3 is 11 residues long. CDR3 loop: CASSASAEAFF. The CDR3 coding sequence is TGCGCCAGCAGCGCGAGCGCTGAAGCTTTCTTT. Complete variable domain (other parts from reference TRBV5-1 and TRBJ1-1): KAGVTQTPRYLIKTRGQQVTLSCSPISGHRSVSWYQQTPGQGLQFLFEYFSETQRNKGNFPGRFSGRQFSNSRSEMNVSTLELGDSALYLCASSASAEAFFGQGTRLTVV.

At least ten counts were recorded for this clonotype. The chain joins TRBV7-2 to TRBJ2-7; 9 bases map to TRBD2. From germline, CDR1 is SGHTA and CDR2 FQGNSA. The length of the CDR3 is 14 residues. Unmatched junction bases numbered 1, after V lost 2 bases and J lost 2 bases. In nucleotides, the CDR3 is TGTGCCAGCAGCTTACGCGGGGGGGCCTACGAGCAGTACTTC. Encoded protein: CASSLRGGAYEQYF.

The genes are TRBV2 and TRBJ2-7; D gene uncertain. V was shortened by 6 bases and J by 2 bases, with 17 bases between the two germline ends. The germline gives CDR1 SNHLY, CDR2 FYNNEI. CDR3 size: 15 residues. As DNA, the CDR3 is TGTGCCAGCAGCCAAGGTAAAGACTCAACCTACGAGCAGTACTTC. It encodes CASSQGKDSTYEQYF.

This clonotype was counted a few times. V usage is TRBV7-2 and J usage is TRBJ2-7; 7 bases match TRBD1. J gave up 7 bases and V 5 bases, and 8 bases lay outside the gene matches. There are 13 residues in the CDR3. Germline loops: CDR1 SGHTA, CDR2 FQGNSA. The CDR3 reads CASSKDRVREQYF. The CDR3 bases are TGTGCCAGCAGCAAAGACAGGGTTCGGGAGCAGTACTTC.

This clonotype was observed at least ten times. The chain recombines TRBV19 with TRBJ1-5; no reliable D call. The CDR3 consists of 15 residues. CDR1 is LNHDA, CDR2 SQIVND, per germline (reference sequence). V gave up 9 bases and J gave up 4 bases, with 19 bases separating them. Written as DNA, the CDR3 is TGTGCCAGCCTTCCGACCGGAGTTTGGAATCAGCCCCAGCATTTT. This codes for CASLPTGVWNQPQHF.

Concerning this clonotype: The CDR3 does not close with the conserved phenylalanine or tryptophan, likely indicating a read error. This chain joins TRBV15 and TRBJ1-2, with D unresolved. The germline CDR1 and CDR2 sequences are LNHNV and YYDKDF (reference sequence). The CDR3 contains 12 residues. V was trimmed by 1 base and J by 6 bases, leaving 6 bases between them. The CDR3 bases are TGTGCCACCAGCAGAGGGGTCGATGGCTACACCCCC. Its protein product is CATSRGVDGYTP.